These 8 T cell receptor beta chains were all obtained from the same sample, sequenced in a study of T cells in Graves' hyperthyroidism and ophthalmopathy. The CDR3 regions of TCR beta were amplified from RNA transcripts. The HTBI primer set was used in a first-round RT-PCR of the TCR CDR3. TCRdb fed the multiplex PCR reads into MiXCR, producing one record per CDR3 protein. Of more than 550,000 distinct CDR3 sequences in the sample, around 20% were seen once. The sequencing sample was made of blood. Receptor source: a woman aged 45 to 65 with Graves' hyperthyroidism that later progressed to Graves' ophthalmopathy.

This clonotype was found many times. V and J are TRBV30 and TRBJ1-4; weak D call: TRBD1 (5 bases). The CDR3 loop spans 14 amino acids. The V end was cut by 5 bases, the J end by 8 bases, with 18 bases between. Germline-derived CDR1 and CDR2 are GTSNPN and SVGIG (reference sequence). CDR3 region: CAWGNQGGYEKLFF. CDR3 bases: TGTGCCTGGGGGAACCAGGGAGGCTACGAAAAACTGTTTTTT.

Points on this clonotype: This may be a read error: a much more frequent sequence differs by one nucleotide. This chain connects TRBV7-9 to TRBJ1-1; no firm D call. The germline V gene encodes CDR1 SEHNR and CDR2 FQNEAQ (reference sequence). The length of the CDR3 is 13 residues. CDR3 sequence (DNA): TGTACCAGCAGCTTATCGGAGGGAACTGAAGCTTTCTTT. Amino acids: CTSSLSEGTEAFF.

This clonotype was counted a few times. The chain uses TRBV29-1 and TRBJ1-1; TRBD1 might be the D (6 bases). Germline V CDR1 and CDR2: SQVTM, ANQGSEA. This CDR3 is built from 13 residues. V was pared by 6 bases and J by 0 bases, with 11 bases between. This chain's CDR3 is CSVTRGMNTEAFF. The DNA for the CDR3 is TGCAGCGTAACCAGGGGCATGAACACTGAAGCTTTCTTT.

The chain employs TRBV27 and TRBJ2-2; 7 nucleotides align to TRBD1. The CDR3 covers 15 residues. Germline trimming cut 4 bases from V and 1 base from J; bases unmatched to any gene: 3. Per germline, CDR1 MNHEY and CDR2 SMNVEV (reference sequence). The CDR3 loop is CASSWGQRNTGELFF. The CDR3 region has the DNA TGTGCCAGCAGTTGGGGACAGCGGAACACCGGGGAGCTGTTTTTT.

This clonotype has only a few counts. The rearrangement joins TRBV9 to TRBJ2-3; no reliable D call. CDR1 SGDLS and CDR2 YYNGEE come from the germline V gene. The CDR3 has 16 amino acids. The germline V and J ends were trimmed by 0 bases and 0 bases, with 11 bases remaining between them. CDR3 sequence: CASSVGPSRSTDTQYF. CDR3 in DNA: TGTGCCAGCAGCGTAGGCCCGTCCAGGAGCACAGATACGCAGTATTTT.

This clonotype was observed at least ten times. The V gene is TRBV7-8, the J gene TRBJ2-1, with 9 bases that match TRBD2. With 2 bases clipped from V and 2 bases from J, the junction kept 7 bases outside the gene matches. The CDR3 is made up of 17 amino acids. From germline, CDR1 is SGHVS and CDR2 FQNEAQ. Written as DNA, the CDR3 is TGTGCCAGCAGCTTAAGCATCGAGCGGGGGGCCTACAATGAGCAGTTCTTC. This sequence encodes CASSLSIERGAYNEQFF.

The chain is built from TRBV2 and TRBJ1-3; no clear D gene. The CDR3 runs to 14 residues. Germline V CDR1 and CDR2: SNHLY, FYNNEI. V dropped 4 bases and J dropped 4 bases, with 11 bases sitting between them. The DNA of the CDR3 is TGTGCCAGCAGTGTTGAATATTCCGGAAACACCATATATTTT. Encoded protein: CASSVEYSGNTIYF.

This clonotype appeared many times. The chain has TRBV6-2 or TRBV6-3 and TRBJ2-5, with D possibly matching TRBD1 (6 bases). Between the trimmed V and J ends, which lost 5 bases and 5 bases, there was a span of 18 bases. The CDR3 covers 15 residues. CDR1 and CDR2 from the germline V gene are MNHEY and SVGEGT. CDR3 sequence reads: CASSKNRDTGETQYF. The CDR3 coding sequence is TGTGCCAGCAGTAAGAACAGGGACACTGGGGAGACCCAGTACTTC.